Listed here are 12 T cell receptor beta chains from one sample, sequenced in a study of T-cell memory formation after mild COVID-19. TCRdb recomputed calls from the 5' RACE reads with MiXCR, one row per CDR3 protein. There are 350,000 or so distinct CDR3 sequences in the sample; 10% to 15% occur only once, and around a fifth lies in the top ten. Sequenced sample: PBMCs or a T cell subset sorted from them (not recorded which). Source of these receptors: a man aged 18 to 30 who had mild COVID-19 (a few samples of this study predate the infection). Cell type and time point are not known.

In the case of this clonotype: A much larger clonotype is one base distant, so this may be a read error. This chain connects TRBV5-4 to TRBJ2-3, with 8 nucleotides matching TRBD1. This CDR3 region has 14 residues. V gave up 3 bases and J gave up 0 bases; unmatched junction bases: 0. Germline V lookup: CDR1 SGHNT, CDR2 YYREEE (reference sequence). CDR3 amino acids: CASSWTGSTDTQYF. The CDR3 bases are TGTGCCAGCAGCTGGACAGGGAGCACAGATACGCAGTATTTT.

The V and J genes are TRBV6-2 or TRBV6-3 and TRBJ1-6, with no clear D. Germline V gene sequence: CDR1 MNHEY, CDR2 SVGEGT. Trimming took off 0 bases at V and 7 bases at J, with 10 bases between the two ends. This CDR3 is 15 amino acids long. The chain's CDR3 is CASSYSPRENSPLHF. CDR3 bases: TGTGCCAGCAGTTACTCACCCAGAGAGAATTCACCCCTCCACTTT.

This chain connects TRBV4-2 to TRBJ2-5; 7 bases map to TRBD1. Unmatched junction bases numbered 6, after V lost 6 bases and J lost 5 bases. Germline CDR1 LGHNA, CDR2 YNFKEQ. This CDR3 region has 13 residues. The CDR3 sequence: CASSPDRAETQYF. In nucleotides, the CDR3 is TGTGCCAGCAGTCCCGACAGGGCGGAGACCCAGTACTTC.

The chain joins TRBV2 to TRBJ1-5, with D tentatively TRBD1 (5 bases). The V and J ends lost 0 bases and 4 bases respectively, with 13 bases between them. The CDR3 length is 16 residues. Germline lookup yields CDR1 SNHLY and CDR2 FYNNEI. The CDR3 DNA is TGTGCCAGCAGTGAAGCGCGACAGAGTGGGAATCAGCCCCAGCATTTT. Translating gives CASSEARQSGNQPQHF.

The chain carries TRBV12-3 or TRBV12-4 and TRBJ1-1; TRBD1 might be the D (5 bases). CDR3 length equals 15 residues. The V and J ends lost 3 bases and 3 bases respectively, with 14 bases between them. CDR3 loop: CASSFRALKDTEAFF. DNA for the CDR3: TGTGCCAGCAGTTTCAGGGCGTTGAAGGACACTGAAGCTTTCTTT.

Comment on this clonotype: A single base separates this from a much larger clone, so it may be a read error. The genes are TRBV6-5 and TRBJ1-1; D not resolved. This CDR3 comprises 15 residues. CDR1 and CDR2 (germline): MNHEY, SVGAGI. Trimming pared 0 bases from V and 0 bases from J, leaving 8 bases between. CDR3 in amino acids: CASSYSMGLNTEAFF. The CDR3 nucleotides are TGTGCCAGCAGTTACTCGATGGGGTTGAACACTGAAGCTTTCTTT.

This clonotype was found a few times. The J gene is TRBJ1-2, the V gene TRBV6-5; D might be TRBD1 (6 bases). Germline V lookup: CDR1 MNHEY, CDR2 SVGAGI. The CDR3 is 16 amino acids. Deletions cut 8 bases from V and 4 bases from J, with 23 bases between. The CDR3 DNA is TGTGCCAGCGTTAGGGGGGGCCTGGATGGTTTCTATGGCTACACCTTC. Protein: CASVRGGLDGFYGYTF.

The V call is TRBV30, the J call TRBJ2-3, with 11 bases identical to TRBD1. The CDR3 contains 15 residues. J gave up 5 bases and V 4 bases, and 8 bases lay outside the gene matches. CDR1 is GTSNPN and CDR2 is SVGIG in the germline V gene (reference sequence). The DNA of the CDR3 is TGTGCCTGGATCCCCCGGGACAGGGGGGAAGATACGCAGTATTTT. It is translated as CAWIPRDRGEDTQYF.

The J gene is TRBJ1-6, the V gene TRBV5-1; 11 positions match TRBD1. Germline loops: CDR1 SGHRS, CDR2 YFSETQ. J was trimmed by 7 bases and V by 3 bases; bases with no gene match: 3. The CDR3 totals 15 residues. In DNA form, the CDR3 reads TGCGCCAGCAGCTACCGGACAGGGGGCAATTCACCCCTCCACTTT. This gives the protein CASSYRTGGNSPLHF.

The genes are TRBV5-5 and TRBJ2-3, with D hard to call. CDR1 and CDR2 from the germline V gene are SGHKS and YYEKEE (reference sequence). Trimming removed 3 bases from V and 6 bases from J, with 2 bases in between. This CDR3 region has 10 residues. The CDR3 loop is CASSWDTQYF. CDR3 bases: TGTGCCAGCAGCTGGGATACGCAGTATTTT. The variable domain in full, with the rest retrieved from reference TRBV5-5 and TRBJ2-3, is DAGVTQSPTHLIKTRGQQVTLRCSPISGHKSVSWYQQVLGQGPQFIFQYYEKEERGRGNFPDRFSARQFPNYSSELNVNALLLGDSALYLCASSWDTQYFGPGTRLTVL.

V gene TRBV7-2 combines with J gene TRBJ2-5, with 11 bases that match TRBD1. CDR1 and CDR2 from the germline V gene are SGHTA and FQGNSA. This CDR3 is built from 11 residues. The V gene end was trimmed by 5 bases and the J gene end by 14 bases; junction bases not matched to a gene: 4. The CDR3 DNA reads TGTGCCAGCAGCCCAGGACAGGGGGCATACTTC. As protein: CASSPGQGAYF.

This clonotype was seen more than once but under ten times. The CDR3 sequence: CASSVGSNPGNTIYF. CDR3 DNA: TGTGCCAGCAGCGTGGGCAGCAACCCTGGAAACACCATATATTTT. The rearrangement links TRBV9 to TRBJ1-3; D gene unclear. This CDR3 comprises 15 residues. V was shortened by 2 bases and J by 2 bases, with 11 bases between the two germline ends. The germline gives CDR1 SGDLS, CDR2 YYNGEE.